What follows describes a single T cell receptor (beta chain). This entry is derived from a study of T cell responses to AZD1222 COVID-19 vaccine. Assay: immunoSEQ multiplex PCR; the TCRdb copy retains only in-frame clones and omits some. The table includes fewer than 100,000 clones, around nine tenths detected once. V trimming: 1 base; J trimming: 4 bases; junction bases outside the gene matches: 2. The CDR3 has 13 residues. CDR1 and CDR2 from the germline V gene are SQVTM and ANQGSEA. The sequencing here drew on peripheral blood, taken 28 days after the second AZD1222 dose. This TCR derives from an adult who received the AZD1222 COVID-19 vaccine. The chain combines TRBV29-1 with TRBJ1-1; TRBD1 agrees at 8 bases. The CDR3 region is CSVEGTGITEAFF. CDR3 bases: TGCAGCGTTGAAGGGACAGGGATCACTGAAGCTTTCTTT.